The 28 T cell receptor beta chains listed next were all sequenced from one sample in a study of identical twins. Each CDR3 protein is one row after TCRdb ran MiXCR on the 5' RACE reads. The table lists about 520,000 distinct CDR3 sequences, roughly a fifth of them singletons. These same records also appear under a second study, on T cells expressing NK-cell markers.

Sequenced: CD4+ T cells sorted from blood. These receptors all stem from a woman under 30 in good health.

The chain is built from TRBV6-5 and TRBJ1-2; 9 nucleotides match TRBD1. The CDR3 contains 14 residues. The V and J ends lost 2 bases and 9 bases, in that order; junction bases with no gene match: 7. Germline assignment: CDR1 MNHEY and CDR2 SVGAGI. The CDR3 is CASSYANRGQSYTF. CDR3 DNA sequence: TGTGCCAGCAGTTACGCAAACAGGGGGCAAAGCTACACCTTC.

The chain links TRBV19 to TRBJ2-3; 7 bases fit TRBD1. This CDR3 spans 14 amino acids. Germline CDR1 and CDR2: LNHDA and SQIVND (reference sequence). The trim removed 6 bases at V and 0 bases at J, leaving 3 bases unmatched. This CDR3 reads CASRKQGSTDTQYF. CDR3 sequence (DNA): TGTGCCAGTAGGAAACAGGGGAGCACAGATACGCAGTATTTT. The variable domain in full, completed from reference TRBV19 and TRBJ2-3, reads DGGITQSPKYLFRKEGQNVTLSCEQNLNHDAMYWYRQDPGQGLRLIYYSQIVNDFQKGDIAEGYSVSREKKESFPLTVTSAQKNPTAFYLCASRKQGSTDTQYFGPGTRLTVL.

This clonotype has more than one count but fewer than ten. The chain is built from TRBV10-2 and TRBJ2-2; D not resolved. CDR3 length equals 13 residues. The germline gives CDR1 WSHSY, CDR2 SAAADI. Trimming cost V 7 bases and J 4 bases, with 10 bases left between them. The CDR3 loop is CASTPHSTGELFF. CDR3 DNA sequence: TGCGCCAGCACCCCGCATAGCACCGGGGAGCTGTTTTTT.

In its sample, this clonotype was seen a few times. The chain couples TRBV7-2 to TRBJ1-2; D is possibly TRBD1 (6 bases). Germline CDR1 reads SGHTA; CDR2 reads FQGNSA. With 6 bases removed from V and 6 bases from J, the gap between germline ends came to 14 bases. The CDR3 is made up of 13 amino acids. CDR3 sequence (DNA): TGTGCCAGCAGTTGGCAGGGGTCAAATGGCTACACCTTC. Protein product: CASSWQGSNGYTF.

This CDR3 reads CASRPGTQGKRQFF. CDR3 bases: TGTGCCAGCAGACCCGGGACCCAGGGGAAAAGGCAGTTCTTC. The chain combines TRBV6-1 with TRBJ2-1; possible D gene TRBD1, 6 bases. CDR1 is MNHNS and CDR2 is SASEGT in the germline V gene. The V and J ends lost 6 bases and 12 bases respectively, with 21 bases between them. This CDR3 is 14 amino acids long.

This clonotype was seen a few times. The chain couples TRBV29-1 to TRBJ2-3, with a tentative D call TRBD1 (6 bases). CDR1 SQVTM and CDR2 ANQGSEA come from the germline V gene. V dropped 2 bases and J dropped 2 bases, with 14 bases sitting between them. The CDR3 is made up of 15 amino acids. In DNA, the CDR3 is TGCAGCGTTGAACGGGTGGGGACAAACACAGATACGCAGTATTTT. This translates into CSVERVGTNTDTQYF.

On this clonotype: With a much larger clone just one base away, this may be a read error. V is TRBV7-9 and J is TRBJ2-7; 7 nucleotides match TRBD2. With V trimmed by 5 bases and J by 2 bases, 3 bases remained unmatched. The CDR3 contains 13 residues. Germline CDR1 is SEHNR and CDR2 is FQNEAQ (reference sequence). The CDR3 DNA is TGTGCCAGCAGCCAAGGACTAGCCTACGAGCAGTACTTC. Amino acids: CASSQGLAYEQYF.

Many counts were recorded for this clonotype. The CDR3 coding sequence is TGTGCCAGCAGTTTCGCGGACAGGTTGAACACTGAAGCTTTCTTT. This translates into CASSFADRLNTEAFF. The chain employs TRBV12-3 or TRBV12-4 and TRBJ1-1, with 7 positions matching TRBD1. This CDR3 is built from 15 residues. Trimming took 3 bases from V and 0 from J; bases not matched to a gene: 4.

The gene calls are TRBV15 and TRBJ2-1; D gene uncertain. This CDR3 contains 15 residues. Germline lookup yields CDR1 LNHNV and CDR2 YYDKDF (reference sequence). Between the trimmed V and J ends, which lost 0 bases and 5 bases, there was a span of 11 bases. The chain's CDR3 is CATSRDRLRNNEQFF. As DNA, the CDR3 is TGTGCCACCAGCAGAGATCGGCTGAGGAACAATGAGCAGTTCTTC.

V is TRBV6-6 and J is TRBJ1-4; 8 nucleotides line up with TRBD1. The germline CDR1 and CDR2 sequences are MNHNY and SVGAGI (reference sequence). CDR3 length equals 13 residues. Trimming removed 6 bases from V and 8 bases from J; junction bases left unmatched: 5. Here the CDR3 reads CASRDRESEKLFF. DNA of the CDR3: TGTGCCAGCAGGGACAGGGAATCGGAAAAACTGTTTTTT.

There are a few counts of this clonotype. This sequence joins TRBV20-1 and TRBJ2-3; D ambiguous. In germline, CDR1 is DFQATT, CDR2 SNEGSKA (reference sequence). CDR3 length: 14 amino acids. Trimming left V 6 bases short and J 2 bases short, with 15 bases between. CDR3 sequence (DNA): TGCAGTGCCCGCCGTTGGCGTAACACAGATACGCAGTATTTT. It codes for CSARRWRNTDTQYF.

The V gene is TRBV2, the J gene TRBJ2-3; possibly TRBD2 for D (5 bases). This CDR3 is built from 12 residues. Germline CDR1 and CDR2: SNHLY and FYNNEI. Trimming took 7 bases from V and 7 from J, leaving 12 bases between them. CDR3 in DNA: TGTGCCAGCACCGAGGGTCGAAATACGCAGTATTTT. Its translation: CASTEGRNTQYF.

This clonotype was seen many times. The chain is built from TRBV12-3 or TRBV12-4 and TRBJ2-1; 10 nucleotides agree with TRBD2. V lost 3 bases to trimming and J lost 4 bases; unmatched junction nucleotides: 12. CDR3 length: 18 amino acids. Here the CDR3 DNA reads TGTGCCAGCAGTTTCGCCCTAGCGGGGGTGTCGTTATACAATGAGCAGTTCTTC. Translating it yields CASSFALAGVSLYNEQFF.

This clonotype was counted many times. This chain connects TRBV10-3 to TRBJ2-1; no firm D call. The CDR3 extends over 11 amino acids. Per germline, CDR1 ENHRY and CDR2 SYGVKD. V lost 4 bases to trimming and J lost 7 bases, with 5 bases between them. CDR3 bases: TGTGCCATCAGTGTCCAGAATGAGCAGTTCTTC. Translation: CAISVQNEQFF.

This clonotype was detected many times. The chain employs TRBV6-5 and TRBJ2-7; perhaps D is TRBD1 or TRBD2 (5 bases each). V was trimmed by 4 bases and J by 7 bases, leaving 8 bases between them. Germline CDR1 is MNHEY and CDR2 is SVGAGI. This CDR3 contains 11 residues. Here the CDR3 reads CASSWGGEQYF. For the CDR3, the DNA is TGTGCCAGCAGTTGGGGCGGGGAGCAGTACTTC.

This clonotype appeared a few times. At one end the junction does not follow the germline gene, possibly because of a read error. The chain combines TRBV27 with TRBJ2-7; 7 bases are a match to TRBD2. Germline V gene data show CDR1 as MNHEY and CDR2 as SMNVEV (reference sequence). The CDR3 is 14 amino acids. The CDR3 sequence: CASSRLGLAVPRVF. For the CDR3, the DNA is TGTGCCAGCAGCCGGTTGGGGCTAGCGGTCCCTCGGGTCTTC.

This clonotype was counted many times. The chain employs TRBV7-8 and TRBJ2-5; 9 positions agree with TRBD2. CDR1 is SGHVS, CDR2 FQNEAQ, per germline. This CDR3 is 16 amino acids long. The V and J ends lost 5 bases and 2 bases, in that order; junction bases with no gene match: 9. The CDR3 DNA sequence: TGTGCCAGCAGCCCAAATAGCGGGGGCATACAAGAGACCCAGTACTTC. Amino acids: CASSPNSGGIQETQYF.

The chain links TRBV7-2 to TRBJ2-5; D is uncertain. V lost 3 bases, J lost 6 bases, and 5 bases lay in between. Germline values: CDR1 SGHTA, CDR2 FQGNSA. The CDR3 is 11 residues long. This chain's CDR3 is CASSFQQTQYF. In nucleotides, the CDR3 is TGTGCCAGCAGCTTTCAACAGACCCAGTACTTC.

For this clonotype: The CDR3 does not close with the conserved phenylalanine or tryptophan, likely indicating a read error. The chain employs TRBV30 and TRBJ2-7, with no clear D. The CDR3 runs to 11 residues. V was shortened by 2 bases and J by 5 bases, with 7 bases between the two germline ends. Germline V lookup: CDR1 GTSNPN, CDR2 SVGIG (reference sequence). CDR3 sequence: CAWSYYNEQYL. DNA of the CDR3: TGTGCCTGGAGTTATTATAACGAGCAGTACCTC.

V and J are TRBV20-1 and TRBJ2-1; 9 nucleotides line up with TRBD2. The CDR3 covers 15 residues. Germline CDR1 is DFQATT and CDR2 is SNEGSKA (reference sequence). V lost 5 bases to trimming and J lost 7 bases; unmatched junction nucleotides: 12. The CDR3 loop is CSAPTSSGIGNEQFF. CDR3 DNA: TGCAGTGCTCCGACGTCTAGCGGGATAGGTAATGAGCAGTTCTTC.

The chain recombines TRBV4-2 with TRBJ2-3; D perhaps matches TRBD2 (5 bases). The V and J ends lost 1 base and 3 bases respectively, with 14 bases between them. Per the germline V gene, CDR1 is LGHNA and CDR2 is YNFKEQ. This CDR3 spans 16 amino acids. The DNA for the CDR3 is TGTGCCAGCAGCCAAGGAAAGCGGCGGTGGACAGATACGCAGTATTTT. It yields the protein CASSQGKRRWTDTQYF.

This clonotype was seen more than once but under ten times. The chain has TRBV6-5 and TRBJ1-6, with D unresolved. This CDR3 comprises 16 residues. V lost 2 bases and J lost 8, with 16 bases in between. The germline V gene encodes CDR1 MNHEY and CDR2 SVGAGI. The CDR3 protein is CASSYLPGGRDSPLHF. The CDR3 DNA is TGTGCCAGCAGTTACCTCCCGGGAGGTAGAGATTCACCCCTCCACTTT.

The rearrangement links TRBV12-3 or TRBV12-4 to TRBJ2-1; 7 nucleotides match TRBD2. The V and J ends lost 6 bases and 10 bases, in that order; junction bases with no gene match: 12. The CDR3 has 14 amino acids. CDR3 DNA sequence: TGTGCCAGCAGCAGACTAGCCGCGGCTGCGGAGCAGTTCTTC. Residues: CASSRLAAAAEQFF.

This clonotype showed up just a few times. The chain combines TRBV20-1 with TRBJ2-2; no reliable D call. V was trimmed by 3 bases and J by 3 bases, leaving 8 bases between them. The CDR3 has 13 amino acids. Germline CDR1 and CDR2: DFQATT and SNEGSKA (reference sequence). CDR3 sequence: CSARDPYTGELFF. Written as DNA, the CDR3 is TGCAGTGCTAGGGACCCATACACCGGGGAGCTGTTTTTT.

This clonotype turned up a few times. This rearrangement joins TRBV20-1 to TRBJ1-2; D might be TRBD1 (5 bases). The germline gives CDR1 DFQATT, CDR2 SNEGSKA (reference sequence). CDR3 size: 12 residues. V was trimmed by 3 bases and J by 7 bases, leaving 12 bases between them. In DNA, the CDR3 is TGCAGTGCTAGTCCCCTGGGACGTGGCTACACCTTC. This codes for CSASPLGRGYTF.

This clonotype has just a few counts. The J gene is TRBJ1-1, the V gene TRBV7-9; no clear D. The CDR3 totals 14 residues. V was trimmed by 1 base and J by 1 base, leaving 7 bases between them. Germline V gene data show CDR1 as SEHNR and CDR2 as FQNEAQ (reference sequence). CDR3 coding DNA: TGTGCCAGCAGCTTAGGGGAGGAGAACACTGAAGCTTTCTTT. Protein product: CASSLGEENTEAFF. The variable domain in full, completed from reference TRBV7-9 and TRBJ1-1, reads DTGVSQNPRHKITKRGQNVTFRCDPISEHNRLYWYRQTLGQGPEFLTYFQNEAQLEKSRLLSDRFSAERPKGSFSTLEIQRTEQGDSAMYLCASSLGEENTEAFFGQGTRLTVV.

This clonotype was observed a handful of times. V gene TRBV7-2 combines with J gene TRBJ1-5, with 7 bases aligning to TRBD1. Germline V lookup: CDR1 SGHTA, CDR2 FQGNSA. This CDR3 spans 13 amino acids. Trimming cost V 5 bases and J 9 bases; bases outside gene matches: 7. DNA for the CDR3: TGTGCCAGCAGCCTACGGGACAGCGGGCCCCAGCATTTT. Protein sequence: CASSLRDSGPQHF.

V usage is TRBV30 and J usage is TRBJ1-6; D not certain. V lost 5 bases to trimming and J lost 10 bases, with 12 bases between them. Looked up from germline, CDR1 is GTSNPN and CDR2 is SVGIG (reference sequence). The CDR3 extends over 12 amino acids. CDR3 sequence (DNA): TGTGCCTGGTCGCCTTCGGGATCACCCCTCCACTTT. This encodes CAWSPSGSPLHF.